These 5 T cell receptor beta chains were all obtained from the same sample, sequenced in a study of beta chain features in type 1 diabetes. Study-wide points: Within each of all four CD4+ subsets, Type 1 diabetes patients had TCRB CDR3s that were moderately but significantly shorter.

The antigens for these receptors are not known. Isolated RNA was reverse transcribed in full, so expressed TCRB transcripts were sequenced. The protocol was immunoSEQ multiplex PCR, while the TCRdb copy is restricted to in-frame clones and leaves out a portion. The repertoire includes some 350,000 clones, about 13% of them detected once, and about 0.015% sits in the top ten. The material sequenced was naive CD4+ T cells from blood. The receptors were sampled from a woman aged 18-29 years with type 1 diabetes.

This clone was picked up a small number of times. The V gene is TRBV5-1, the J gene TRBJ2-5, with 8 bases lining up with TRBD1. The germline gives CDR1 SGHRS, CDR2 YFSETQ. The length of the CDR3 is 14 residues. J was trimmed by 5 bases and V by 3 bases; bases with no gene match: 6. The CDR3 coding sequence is TGCGCCAGCAGCTCTCCGGACAGGGCTGAGACCCAGTACTTC. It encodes CASSSPDRAETQYF.

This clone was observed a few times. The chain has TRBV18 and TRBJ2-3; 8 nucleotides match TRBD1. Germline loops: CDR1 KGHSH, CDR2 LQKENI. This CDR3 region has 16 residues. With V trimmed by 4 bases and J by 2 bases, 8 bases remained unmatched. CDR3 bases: TGTGCCAGCTCACGACAAGGACAGGGCCCCACAGATACGCAGTATTTT. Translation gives CASSRQGQGPTDTQYF.

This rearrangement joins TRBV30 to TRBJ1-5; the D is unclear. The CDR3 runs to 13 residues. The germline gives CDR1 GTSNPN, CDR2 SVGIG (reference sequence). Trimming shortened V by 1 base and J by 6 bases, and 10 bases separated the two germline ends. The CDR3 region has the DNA TGTGCCTGGAGTGGTACGGTTAGTCAGCCCCAGCATTTT. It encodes CAWSGTVSQPQHF.

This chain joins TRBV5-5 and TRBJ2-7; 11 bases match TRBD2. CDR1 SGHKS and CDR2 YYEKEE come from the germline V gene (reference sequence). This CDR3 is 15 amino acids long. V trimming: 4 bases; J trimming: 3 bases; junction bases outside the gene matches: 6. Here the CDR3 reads CASSTGTSGFYEQYV. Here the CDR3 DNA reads TGTGCCAGCAGCACCGGGACTAGCGGCTTCTACGAGCAGTACGTC.

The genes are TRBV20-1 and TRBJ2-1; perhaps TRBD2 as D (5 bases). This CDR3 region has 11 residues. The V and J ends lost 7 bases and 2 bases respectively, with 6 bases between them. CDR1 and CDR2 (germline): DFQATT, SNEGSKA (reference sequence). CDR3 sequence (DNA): TGCAGTGGGGAGCCCTACAATGAGCAGTTCTTC. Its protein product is CSGEPYNEQFF.